Sequencing of this T cell receptor (beta chain) was carried out in a study of cytomegalovirus exposure and HLA in healthy donors. Trimming left V 5 bases short and J 8 bases short, with 12 bases between. This CDR3 comprises 12 residues. Germline V gene sequence: CDR1 MNHNY, CDR2 SVGAGI (reference sequence). Primers included in the PCR were 60 Vbeta and 13 Jbeta primers. Method: immunoSEQ multiplex PCR; TCRdb's copy keeps in-frame clones and lacks some. The data hold about 120,000 clones, with around 80% observed a single time. Broader study findings: Reportedly, HLA-A and HLA-B alleles of most subjects were accurately predicted from TCR beta. In vitro experiments confirmed that a few CMV-associated chains were specific for CMV antigens.

Turning to this clone: Its specificity is unknown.

Input material: PBMCs. This TCR was recovered from a man aged 30 to 39 in good health and CMV-seronegative. The rearrangement joins TRBV6-6 to TRBJ2-5; D is perhaps TRBD1 (6 bases). CDR3 region: CASSPLQGTQYF. In DNA, the CDR3 is TGTGCCAGCAGTCCCCTACAGGGAACCCAGTACTTC.